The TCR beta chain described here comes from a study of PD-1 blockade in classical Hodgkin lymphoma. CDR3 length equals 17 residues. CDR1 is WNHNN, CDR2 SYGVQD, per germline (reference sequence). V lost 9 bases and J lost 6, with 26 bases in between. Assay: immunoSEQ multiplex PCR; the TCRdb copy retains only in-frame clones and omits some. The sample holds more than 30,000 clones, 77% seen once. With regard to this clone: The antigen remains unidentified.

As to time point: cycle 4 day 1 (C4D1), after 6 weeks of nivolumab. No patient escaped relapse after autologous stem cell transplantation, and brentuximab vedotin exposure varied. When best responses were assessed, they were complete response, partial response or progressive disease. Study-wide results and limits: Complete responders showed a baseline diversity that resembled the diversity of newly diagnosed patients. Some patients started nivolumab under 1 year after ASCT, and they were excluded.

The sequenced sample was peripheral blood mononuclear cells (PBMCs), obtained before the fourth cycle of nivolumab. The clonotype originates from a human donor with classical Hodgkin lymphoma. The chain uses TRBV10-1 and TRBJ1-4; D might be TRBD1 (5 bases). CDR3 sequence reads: CASSRGAWGCDDEKLFF. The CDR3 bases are TGCGCCAGTTCCCGAGGAGCCTGGGGCTGTGATGATGAAAAACTGTTTTTT.